The 28 T cell receptor beta chains presented below share a single source sample, sequenced in a study of siplizumab effects on memory and regulatory T cells. Produced via immunoSEQ multiplex PCR; TCRdb's table is partial and in-frame only. The profile shows around 100,000 clones, 91% of them singletons. Specimen: CD4+ T cells sorted from blood. The receptors stem from a human donor in good health. Some clones in this sample may be carry-over from other donors' samples.

The chain carries TRBV18 and TRBJ2-3, with a tentative D call TRBD1 (6 bases). V gave up 6 bases and J gave up 5 bases, with 15 bases separating them. From germline, CDR1 is KGHSH and CDR2 LQKENI. This CDR3 is 14 amino acids long. The CDR3 sequence is CASSSQGSRDTQYF. DNA for the CDR3: TGTGCCAGCTCGTCCCAGGGGTCGAGAGATACGCAGTATTTT. Using reference TRBV18 and TRBJ2-3 for the parts outside the CDR3, the full variable domain is NAGVMQNPRHLVRRRGQEARLRCSPMKGHSHVYWYRQLPEEGLKFMVYLQKENIIDESGMPKERFSAEFPKEGPSILRIQQVVRGDSAAYFCASSSQGSRDTQYFGPGTRLTVL.

The chain couples TRBV18 to TRBJ1-2; unclear D gene. The V gene lost 5 bases and the J gene lost 8 bases, with 12 bases spanning the gap. Germline assignment: CDR1 KGHSH and CDR2 LQKENI. This CDR3 is 12 amino acids long. CDR3 in amino acids: CASSIRLGGYTF. The CDR3, as DNA: TGTGCCAGCTCAATACGCCTCGGGGGCTACACCTTC.

The rearrangement uses TRBV19 and TRBJ1-1; possible D gene TRBD1, 6 bases. The germline CDR1 and CDR2 sequences are LNHDA and SQIVND (reference sequence). V was shortened by 5 bases and J by 7 bases, with 23 bases between the two germline ends. The CDR3 is made up of 16 amino acids. The CDR3 DNA is TGTGCCAGTAGTCTCGAGTTTCTTGGCGGGGACAATGAAGCTTTCTTT. It translates to CASSLEFLGGDNEAFF.

The chain has TRBV15 and TRBJ2-2, with TRBD2 identical over 10 bases. The CDR3 runs 17 residues. Per the germline V gene, CDR1 is LNHNV and CDR2 is YYDKDF (reference sequence). V lost 3 bases and J lost 7; bases outside the gene matches: 11. For the CDR3, the DNA is TGTGCCACCAGCAGGTTCAAGGGTAGGACTAGCGGCGGGGAGCTGTTTTTT. It codes for CATSRFKGRTSGGELFF.

The chain is built from TRBV30 and TRBJ1-4; the match to TRBD1 covers 9 bases. The CDR3 covers 16 residues. Germline V gene lookup returns CDR1 GTSNPN and CDR2 SVGIG (reference sequence). The ends lost 5 bases at V and 3 bases at J; junction bases unmatched: 10. The CDR3 loop is CAWDPGQGTSNEKLFF. In DNA, the CDR3 is TGTGCCTGGGACCCGGGACAGGGAACGTCTAATGAAAAACTGTTTTTT.

V usage is TRBV2 and J usage is TRBJ2-3; no clear D gene. Per germline, CDR1 SNHLY and CDR2 FYNNEI. CDR3 length equals 13 residues. Trimming pared 4 bases from V and 1 base from J, leaving 6 bases between. The CDR3 sequence is CASSGSGTDTQYF. Written as DNA, the CDR3 is TGTGCCAGCAGTGGCTCGGGCACAGATACGCAGTATTTT.

For the CDR3, the DNA is TGTGCCAGCAGCTTAACAGGGTCAGGAGTGGAGACCCAGTACTTC. It is translated as CASSLTGSGVETQYF. The chain joins TRBV7-2 to TRBJ2-5; D is possibly TRBD1 (6 bases). Germline CDR1 is SGHTA and CDR2 is FQGNSA. The CDR3 contains 15 residues. V dropped 2 bases and J dropped 5 bases, with 15 bases sitting between them.

The chain couples TRBV4-2 to TRBJ2-3; 9 nucleotides agree with TRBD2. CDR3 length: 17 amino acids. Trimming took 4 bases from V and 5 from J; bases not matched to a gene: 13. Germline V gene sequence: CDR1 LGHNA, CDR2 YNFKEQ. In nucleotides, the CDR3 is TGTGCCAGCAGCCGATGGCACTTAGCGGGAGAAGTAGATACGCAGTATTTT. Amino acid sequence: CASSRWHLAGEVDTQYF.

The CDR3 region has the DNA TGTGCCAGTAGTGCGCGACAGGGGGCACTTAACGAGCAGTACTTC. Translation: CASSARQGALNEQYF. This chain links TRBV19 with TRBJ2-7; 10 bases match TRBD1. V shed 5 bases and J 5 bases; nucleotides not matched to a gene: 9. The CDR3 has 15 amino acids. Per germline, CDR1 LNHDA and CDR2 SQIVND (reference sequence).

This chain uses TRBV6-5 with TRBJ1-3; a possible D gene is TRBD1 (5 bases). This CDR3 spans 11 amino acids. In germline, CDR1 is MNHEY, CDR2 SVGAGI. V was shortened by 8 bases and J by 7 bases, with 9 bases between the two germline ends. Here the CDR3 reads CASQGTNTIYF. The CDR3 nucleotides read TGTGCCAGCCAAGGGACGAACACCATATATTTT.

The rearrangement uses TRBV7-6 and TRBJ1-5; D is unresolved. The length of the CDR3 is 13 residues. V lost 4 bases, J lost 3 bases, and 7 bases lay in between. In germline, CDR1 is SGHVS, CDR2 FNYEAQ. This CDR3 is CASSSSPNQPQHF. In DNA form, the CDR3 reads TGTGCCAGCAGCTCGTCCCCCAATCAGCCCCAGCATTTT.

The chain couples TRBV5-1 to TRBJ2-7; D is unclear. V was shortened by 3 bases and J by 5 bases, with 12 bases between the two germline ends. Germline assignment: CDR1 SGHRS and CDR2 YFSETQ. There are 13 residues in the CDR3. In nucleotides, the CDR3 is TGCGCCAGCAGCTACCGGGCGGCCCACGAGCAGTACTTC. This codes for CASSYRAAHEQYF. The whole variable domain, filled in from reference TRBV5-1 and TRBJ2-7, reads KAGVTQTPRYLIKTRGQQVTLSCSPISGHRSVSWYQQTPGQGLQFLFEYFSETQRNKGNFPGRFSGRQFSNSRSEMNVSTLELGDSALYLCASSYRAAHEQYFGPGTRLTVT.

V gene TRBV6-5 combines with J gene TRBJ2-1; D perhaps matches TRBD2 (5 bases). The length of the CDR3 is 14 residues. V dropped 2 bases and J dropped 5 bases, with 10 bases sitting between them. Per germline, CDR1 MNHEY and CDR2 SVGAGI. CDR3 nucleotide sequence: TGTGCCAGCAGTTACGGCGGGCTGAACAATGAGCAGTTCTTC. Its translation is CASSYGGLNNEQFF.

The J gene is TRBJ2-5, the V gene TRBV28, with D maybe TRBD1 (6 bases). V lost 5 bases, J lost 0 bases, and 13 bases lay in between. The CDR3 is 15 amino acids. Germline V gives CDR1 MDHEN, CDR2 SYDVKM. CDR3 nucleotide sequence: TGTGCCAGCAGTCCCGGACAGACGTACCAAGAGACCCAGTACTTC. This encodes CASSPGQTYQETQYF.

This chain's CDR3 is CASSASSGSYEQYF. Written as DNA, the CDR3 is TGTGCCAGCAGCGCTTCTAGCGGGAGCTACGAGCAGTACTTC. V usage is TRBV11-3 and J usage is TRBJ2-7; 10 bases line up with TRBD2. The CDR3 covers 14 residues. The junction had 4 bases not matched to a gene; V was cut back by 5 bases and J by 3 bases. Germline loops: CDR1 SGHNT, CDR2 YENEEA.

The chain carries TRBV29-1 and TRBJ2-7, with 8 bases that match TRBD2. With 2 bases clipped from V and 3 bases from J, the junction kept 6 bases outside the gene matches. Per the germline V gene, CDR1 is SQVTM and CDR2 is ANQGSEA. The CDR3 spans 14 residues. CDR3 protein: CSVESSGKGYEQYF. CDR3 bases: TGCAGCGTTGAAAGTAGCGGGAAAGGCTACGAGCAGTACTTC.

This clone was seen once. V usage is TRBV19 and J usage is TRBJ1-4, with unresolved D. V was shortened by 4 bases and J by 8 bases, with 17 bases between the two germline ends. This CDR3 is 15 amino acids long. Germline V gene sequence: CDR1 LNHDA, CDR2 SQIVND (reference sequence). CDR3 residues: CASSRAGRREEKLFF. CDR3 bases: TGTGCCAGTAGTAGGGCAGGTCGCCGAGAGGAAAAACTGTTTTTT.

This chain joins TRBV5-1 and TRBJ1-4; D gene ambiguous. Trimming cost V 2 bases and J 8 bases, with 13 bases left between them. This CDR3 is 14 amino acids long. From germline, CDR1 is SGHRS and CDR2 YFSETQ. In nucleotides, the CDR3 is TGCGCCAGCAGCTTAGAGGTGGGAAGCGAAAAACTGTTTTTT. Translation gives CASSLEVGSEKLFF. The full variable domain, rest sourced from reference TRBV5-1 and TRBJ1-4, is KAGVTQTPRYLIKTRGQQVTLSCSPISGHRSVSWYQQTPGQGLQFLFEYFSETQRNKGNFPGRFSGRQFSNSRSEMNVSTLELGDSALYLCASSLEVGSEKLFFGSGTQLSVL.

The genes are TRBV4-2 and TRBJ2-3, with 10 bases matching TRBD2. The CDR3 is 17 residues long. Germline CDR1 is LGHNA and CDR2 is YNFKEQ. Losses at the gene ends were 1 base for V and 5 bases for J; bases not matched to a gene: 9. DNA of the CDR3: TGTGCCAGCAGCCAAGGGACTAGCGGTAGGTTCGGAGATACGCAGTATTTT. Translating it yields CASSQGTSGRFGDTQYF.

The chain links TRBV9 to TRBJ2-2; 14 bases are shared with TRBD2. There are 16 residues in the CDR3. CDR1 is SGDLS, CDR2 YYNGEE, per germline. The junction had 2 bases not matched to a gene; V was cut back by 3 bases and J by 4 bases. The CDR3 loop is CASSAGLAGGTGELFF. The DNA for the CDR3 is TGTGCCAGCAGCGCCGGACTAGCGGGGGGCACCGGGGAGCTGTTTTTT.

This clone was observed a single time. V and J are TRBV12-5 and TRBJ2-7; D call uncertain. This CDR3 is 11 amino acids long. The germline CDR1 and CDR2 sequences are LGHNT and FRNRAP. Trimming shortened V by 2 bases and J by 3 bases, and 2 bases separated the two germline ends. This CDR3 is CASGLYYEQYF. The CDR3 DNA reads as TGTGCTAGTGGTTTGTACTACGAGCAGTACTTC.

The genes are TRBV6-5 and TRBJ2-7, with TRBD1 matching over 9 bases. Unmatched junction bases numbered 6, after V lost 7 bases and J lost 2 bases. The CDR3 has 14 amino acids. Germline V gene sequence: CDR1 MNHEY, CDR2 SVGAGI. The CDR3 coding sequence is TGTGCCAGCAATCACAGGGGGCCCCCCTACGAGCAGTACTTC. Translating gives CASNHRGPPYEQYF.

CDR3 residues: CASSLILAGDPSSYNEQFF. DNA of the CDR3: TGTGCCAGCAGCTTGATCCTAGCGGGAGACCCAAGCTCCTACAATGAGCAGTTCTTC. V and J are TRBV5-8 and TRBJ2-1, with 10 positions matching TRBD2. The CDR3 is 19 residues long. V was pared by 1 base and J by 0 bases, with 10 bases of the junction left unmatched. Germline CDR1 and CDR2: SGHTS and YDEGEE. The full variable domain, its missing parts supplied by reference TRBV5-8 and TRBJ2-1, is EAGVTQSPTHLIKTRGQQATLRCSPISGHTSVYWYQQALGLGLQFLLWYDEGEERNRGNFPPRFSGRQFPNYSSELNVNALELEDSALYLCASSLILAGDPSSYNEQFFGPGTRLTVL.

A remark on this clone: Additional DNA sequences in this sample encode the identical CDR3. The genes are TRBV11-1 and TRBJ1-1; D remains unclear. Trimming removed 1 base from V and 0 bases from J, with 3 bases in between. This CDR3 spans 13 amino acids. Germline CDR1 and CDR2: SGHAT and FQDESV (reference sequence). CDR3 loop: CASSLVMNTEAFF. DNA for the CDR3: TGTGCCAGCAGCTTAGTCATGAACACTGAAGCTTTCTTT.

V usage is TRBV25-1 and J usage is TRBJ1-3; D unclear. Germline assignment: CDR1 MGHDK and CDR2 SYGVNS. The V and J ends lost 11 bases and 0 bases respectively, with 5 bases between them. This CDR3 has 11 residues. The CDR3 protein is CASSSGNTIYF. For the CDR3, the DNA is TGTGCCTCCAGCTCTGGAAACACCATATATTTT. The full variable domain, with the rest looked up from reference TRBV25-1 and TRBJ1-3, is EADIYQTPRYLVIGTGKKITLECSQTMGHDKMYWYQQDPGMELHLIHYSYGVNSTEKGDLSSESTVSRIRTEHFPLTLESARPSHTSQYLCASSSGNTIYFGEGSWLTVV.

The gene calls are TRBV4-1 and TRBJ1-1; D remains unclear. This CDR3 is built from 14 residues. Germline CDR1 reads MGHRA; CDR2 reads YSYEKL. The V end was cut by 0 bases, the J end by 10 bases, with 15 bases between. The CDR3 nucleotides read TGCGCCAGCAGCCAAGACCAGGCCTTCCGTGTAGCTTTCTTT. Encoded protein: CASSQDQAFRVAFF.

This chain links TRBV27 with TRBJ2-2; weak D call: TRBD1 (5 bases). The CDR3 has 15 residues. V was shortened by 2 bases and J by 2 bases, with 9 bases between the two germline ends. The V gene's germline CDR1 is MNHEY and CDR2 SMNVEV (reference sequence). Here the CDR3 reads CASSLKGFNTGELFF. The CDR3, as DNA: TGTGCCAGCAGTTTAAAGGGGTTTAACACCGGGGAGCTGTTTTTT.

The chain is built from TRBV5-1 and TRBJ2-1; 11 bases match TRBD2. Germline-derived CDR1 and CDR2 are SGHRS and YFSETQ. The CDR3 totals 14 residues. J lost 13 bases, V lost 0 bases, and 6 bases had no gene match. The CDR3 coding sequence is TGCGCCAGCAGCTTGGGGACTAGCGGGCGGGATCAGTTCTTC. Translated: CASSLGTSGRDQFF.